This T cell receptor (beta chain) comes out of a study of blood T cell repertoires in COVID-19. The CDR3 sequence is 14 residues long. Trimming took 0 bases from V and 8 from J; bases not matched to a gene: 5. The germline CDR1 and CDR2 sequences are SGDLS and YYNGEE. The count of this clone is one. The assay was immunoSEQ multiplex PCR, and TCRdb's table has in-frame clones only and misses some. Of approximately 500,000 clones listed, 75% to 90% were seen once; the top ten hold approximately 3.2%. The chain combines TRBV9 with TRBJ1-2; 9 bases line up with TRBD1. The sequence derives from a human donor in a cohort sampled during active COVID-19. The sequencing input was peripheral blood. CDR3 in DNA: TGTGCCAGCAGCGTAGGGGGGACAGGGTTAGGCTACACCTTC. This codes for CASSVGGTGLGYTF.